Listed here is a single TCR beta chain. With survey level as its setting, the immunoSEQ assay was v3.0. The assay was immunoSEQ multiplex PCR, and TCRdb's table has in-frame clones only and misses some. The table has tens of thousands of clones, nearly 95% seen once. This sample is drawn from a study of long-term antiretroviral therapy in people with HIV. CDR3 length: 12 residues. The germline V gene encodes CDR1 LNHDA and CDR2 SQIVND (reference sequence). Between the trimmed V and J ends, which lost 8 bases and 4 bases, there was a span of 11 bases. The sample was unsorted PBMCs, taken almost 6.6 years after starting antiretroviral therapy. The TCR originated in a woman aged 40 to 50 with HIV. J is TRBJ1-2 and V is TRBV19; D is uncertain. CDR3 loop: CASWERSYGYTF. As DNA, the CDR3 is TGTGCCAGTTGGGAAAGAAGCTATGGCTACACCTTC.